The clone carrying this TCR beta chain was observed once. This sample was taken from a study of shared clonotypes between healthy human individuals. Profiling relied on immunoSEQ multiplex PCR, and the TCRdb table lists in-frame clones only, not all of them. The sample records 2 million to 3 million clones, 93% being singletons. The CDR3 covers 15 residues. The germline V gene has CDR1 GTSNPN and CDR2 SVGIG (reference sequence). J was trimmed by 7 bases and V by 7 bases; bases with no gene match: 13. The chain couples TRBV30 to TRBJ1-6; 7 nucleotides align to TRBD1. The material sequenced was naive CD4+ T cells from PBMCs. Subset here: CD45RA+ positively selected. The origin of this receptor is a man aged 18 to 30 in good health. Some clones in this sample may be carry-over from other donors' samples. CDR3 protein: CASYITGTVNSPLHF. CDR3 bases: TGTGCCTCGTACATCACCGGGACAGTCAATTCACCCCTCCACTTT.